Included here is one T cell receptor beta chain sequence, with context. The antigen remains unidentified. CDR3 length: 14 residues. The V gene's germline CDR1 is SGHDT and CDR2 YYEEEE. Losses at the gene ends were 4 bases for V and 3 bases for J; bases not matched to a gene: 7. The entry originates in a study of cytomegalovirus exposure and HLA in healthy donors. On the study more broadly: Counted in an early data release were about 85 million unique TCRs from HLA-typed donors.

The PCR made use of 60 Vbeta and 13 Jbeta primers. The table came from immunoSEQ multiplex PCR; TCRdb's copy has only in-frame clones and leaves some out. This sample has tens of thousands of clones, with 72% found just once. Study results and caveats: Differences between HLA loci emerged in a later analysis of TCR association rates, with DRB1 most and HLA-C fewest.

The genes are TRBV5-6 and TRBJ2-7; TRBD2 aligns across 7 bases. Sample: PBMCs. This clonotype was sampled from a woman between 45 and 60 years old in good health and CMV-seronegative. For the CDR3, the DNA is TGTGCCAGCAGCGCCGGTTCGGGGGGCTACGAGCAGTACTTC. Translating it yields CASSAGSGGYEQYF.